This T cell receptor beta chain emerged from a study of T cell clonality in common variable immunodeficiency. Both groups were predominantly of Caucasian heritage. Blood samples were heparinized, 5 to 8 ml per donor. This clone has a handful of counts. Its antigen is unidentified. The junction departs from germline at one end; a sequencing error may be responsible. The sequenced fragment ends 3 residues before the CDR3 boundary, so the rest is inferred from the germline J gene. The sample contains more than one DNA sequence encoding this CDR3. Clones were sequenced by immunoSEQ multiplex PCR, and TCRdb holds only the in-frame ones, with some missing. In total the sample includes some 28,000 clones, none of them seen once. Study results and caveats: Reportedly, TCR beta sequences from common variable immunodeficiency showed fewer deletions and N-nucleotide insertions. CVID subjects showed higher TCRbeta clonality than healthy controls.

In germline, CDR1 is KGHSH, CDR2 LQKENI. This CDR3 has 15 residues. Sequences were obtained from peripheral blood mononuclear cells. The receptor comes from a person between 18 and 69 years old in good health. The chain employs TRBV18 and TRBJ1-3, with D perhaps matching TRBD1 (6 bases). CDR3 DNA, as far as it was read: TGTGCCAGCTCACCTACAGGGAAATCTGGAAACACG. Translation: CASSPTGKSGNT. The entire CDR3 reads CASSPTGKSGNTIYF.